This entry features one T cell receptor beta chain sequence. Its target is unknown. The sample belongs to a study of cytomegalovirus exposure and HLA in healthy donors. For the study at large: Earlier, roughly 120 million unique TCR beta sequences were recovered from about 200 million T cells by an analysis.

Researchers ran the PCR with 60 Vbeta and 13 Jbeta primers. Original analysis: Unique TCR beta chains numbered about 79 million in a later analysis, with roughly 11 million shared. The protocol was immunoSEQ multiplex PCR, while the TCRdb copy is restricted to in-frame clones and leaves out a portion. V and J calls and clone size follow that table, whereas D and trimming were derived from the DNA. There are over 70,000 clones in the sample; 76% occur only once, and about 1.4% lies in the top ten. General study findings and limits: In a later analysis, TCR association rates varied by HLA locus: DRB1 most, HLA-C fewest.

Trimming pared 3 bases from V and 3 bases from J, leaving 9 bases between. CDR1 KGHSH and CDR2 LQKENI come from the germline V gene. The length of the CDR3 is 13 residues. The rearrangement links TRBV18 to TRBJ2-7; no clear D gene. The sequencing input was PBMCs. The TCR sequence derives from a male donor in good health and CMV-seronegative. The CDR3 is CASSPTVSYEQYF. CDR3 bases: TGTGCCAGCTCACCCACAGTGAGCTACGAGCAGTACTTC.